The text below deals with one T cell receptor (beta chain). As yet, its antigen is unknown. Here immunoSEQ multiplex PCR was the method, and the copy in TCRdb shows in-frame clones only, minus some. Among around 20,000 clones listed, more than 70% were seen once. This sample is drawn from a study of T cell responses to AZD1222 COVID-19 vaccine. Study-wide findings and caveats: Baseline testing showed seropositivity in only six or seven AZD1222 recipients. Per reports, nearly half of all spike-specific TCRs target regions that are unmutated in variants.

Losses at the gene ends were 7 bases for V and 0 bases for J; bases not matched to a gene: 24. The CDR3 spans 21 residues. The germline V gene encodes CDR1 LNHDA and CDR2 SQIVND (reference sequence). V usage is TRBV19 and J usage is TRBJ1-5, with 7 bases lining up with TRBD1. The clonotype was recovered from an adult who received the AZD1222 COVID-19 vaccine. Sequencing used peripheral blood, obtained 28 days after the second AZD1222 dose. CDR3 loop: CASTPYPPGTETFVSNQPQHF. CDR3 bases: TGTGCCAGTACCCCCTATCCCCCCGGGACAGAGACTTTCGTTAGCAATCAGCCCCAGCATTTT. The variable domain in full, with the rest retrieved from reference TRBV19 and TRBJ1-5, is DGGITQSPKYLFRKEGQNVTLSCEQNLNHDAMYWYRQDPGQGLRLIYYSQIVNDFQKGDIAEGYSVSREKKESFPLTVTSAQKNPTAFYLCASTPYPPGTETFVSNQPQHFGDGTRLSIL.